This is a list of T cell receptor beta chains from one sample in a study of T cell responses to AZD1222 COVID-19 vaccine. This table comes from immunoSEQ multiplex PCR, and its TCRdb copy is limited to in-frame clones, with some not included. Here the sample spans 95,000 to 100,000 clones, around 85% being singletons. The material was peripheral blood, obtained 28 days after the second AZD1222 dose. These receptors came from an adult who received the AZD1222 COVID-19 vaccine. Each CDR3 is given with its conserved first and last residue. The D gene is left open where the match is weak. Size values are once, few and many counts, or a class for expanded clones, and some rows have none.

TGCGCCAGCAGCCAAGGATTTTCGGGGGCAGGCTACGAGCAGTACTTC | CASSQGFSGAGYEQYF | . | TRBV4-1 | . | TRBJ2-7
TGTGCCAGCCGACTGACAGACTACGAGCAGTACTTC | CASRLTDYEQYF | . | TRBV18 | . | TRBJ2-7
TGTGCCAGTAGTCCCCGGGACAGGGGGCTTGAGACCCAGTACTTC | CASSPRDRGLETQYF | . | TRBV19 | TRBD1 | TRBJ2-5
TGCGCCAGCAGCCCGGCCGGGGGGCGGACCAACGAGCAGTACTTC | CASSPAGGRTNEQYF | . | TRBV4-1 | . | TRBJ2-7
TGTGCCAGCAGCTTTAGACTACAACCCTACAATGAGCAGTTCTTC | CASSFRLQPYNEQFF | . | TRBV7-7 | . | TRBJ2-1
TGTGCCAGCAGCTCAGGGAACTCCTACGAGCAGTACTTC | CASSSGNSYEQYF | . | TRBV11-3 | . | TRBJ2-7
TGTGCCAGCGCCACAGGGCTCTTCGATTACGAGCAGTACTTC | CASATGLFDYEQYF | few | TRBV4-2 | . | TRBJ2-7
TGTGCCAGCTCACCACCGGGGACTAGCAACACGGGCGAGCAGTTCTTC | CASSPPGTSNTGEQFF | . | TRBV18 | TRBD2 | TRBJ2-1
TGTGCCAGCAGCTTGGACGGCGGGGGTTTCACAGATACGCAGTATTTT | CASSLDGGGFTDTQYF | . | TRBV5-8 | TRBD2 | TRBJ2-3
TGTGCCAGCAGCCTGGGACAGGGGGGACGGAACACTGAAGCTTTCTTT | CASSLGQGGRNTEAFF | . | TRBV9 | TRBD1 | TRBJ1-1
TGTGCCAGCAGTGAAAATGAAAAACTGTTTTTT | CASSENEKLFF | . | TRBV6-1 | . | TRBJ1-4
TGTGCCAGCAGTTACTCGAGGGCGGGCTCTGGAAACACCATATATTTT | CASSYSRAGSGNTIYF | . | TRBV6-5 | . | TRBJ1-3
TGTGCCATCAGTGAAAGGGGAGCGGATGGCTACACCTTC | CAISERGADGYTF | . | TRBV10-3 | . | TRBJ1-2
TGTGCCAGCAGCCCTTTAGTAGGAGCCAGCGAGCAGTACTTC | CASSPLVGASEQYF | . | TRBV3-1/TRBV3-2 | . | TRBJ2-7
TGTGCCAGCAGTTTTCGCTGGGAAAGGGGGAATGGCTACACCTTC | CASSFRWERGNGYTF | . | TRBV27 | . | TRBJ1-2
TGTGCCAGCAGTTACTCGTACCGACAGGGGGCCTACGAGCAGTACTTC | CASSYSYRQGAYEQYF | . | TRBV6-5 | TRBD1 | TRBJ2-7